This T cell receptor (beta chain) comes out of a study of T cell responses to AZD1222 COVID-19 vaccine. The overall study: Whether given at about 4 or about 12 weeks, second doses were pooled.

Broader study findings: CD4 TCRs linked to vaccination spanned spike, dominating at 160-218 and 743-854. Just a handful of AZD1222 recipients tested seropositive at baseline. Donors skewed white British and female; clonal diversity was possibly underestimated.

Data came from immunoSEQ multiplex PCR; TCRdb stores just in-frame clones and leaves some out. This sample yields about 100,000 clones, of which more than 85% are seen a single time; 15% to 20% belongs to the top ten. V was pared by 4 bases and J by 7 bases, with 16 bases between. CDR1 LGHDT and CDR2 YNNKEL come from the germline V gene (reference sequence). This CDR3 is 15 amino acids long. About this clone itself: Its antigen is still unknown.

The chain combines TRBV3-1 (or the pseudogene TRBV3-2) with TRBJ1-4; maybe TRBD1 (5 bases). The receptor was isolated from an adult in good health. Sequencing used peripheral blood, obtained on day 0 of AZD1222 vaccination. This CDR3 reads CASSLLSREFEKLFF. The CDR3 DNA reads as TGTGCCAGCAGCCTCCTCAGCAGGGAATTTGAAAAACTGTTTTTT.